Listed below are T cell receptor beta chains from one sample, sequenced in a study of cytomegalovirus exposure and HLA in healthy donors. Repertoires were generated with immunoSEQ multiplex PCR, while TCRdb's copy carries only in-frame clones and drops some. The data hold approximately 200,000 clones, with 65% to 90% observed a single time. Input material: PBMCs. These receptors all stem from a girl aged 10-17 years in good health and CMV-seronegative. Each CDR3 is given with its conserved first and last residue. Fields, in order: D gene, J gene, clone size, V gene, CDR3 protein, CDR3 DNA. A D gene is named only where the DNA matches it firmly. Size is stated for part of the rows, as once, few or many counts, or as a class when the clone is expanded.

- TRBJ1-4 - TRBV5-6 CASSPAGGTNEKLFF TGTGCCAGCAGCCCTGCGGGGGGGACTAATGAAAAACTGTTTTTT
TRBD1 TRBJ1-5 - TRBV27 CASKGLSTGYDQPQHF TGTGCCAGTAAGGGACTTTCGACAGGGTACGATCAGCCCCAGCATTTT
TRBD1 TRBJ1-3 - TRBV7-9 CASSFRRTGLTSGNTIYF TGTGCCAGCAGCTTTAGGAGGACAGGGTTAACCTCTGGAAACACCATATATTTT
TRBD2 TRBJ2-1 once TRBV28 CASSSPSGGRVNEQFF TGTGCCAGCAGTTCCCCGAGCGGGGGGCGGGTTAATGAGCAGTTCTTC
TRBD1 TRBJ2-2 - TRBV6-1 CASRPGQVTGELFF TGTGCCAGCAGACCCGGACAGGTCACCGGGGAGCTGTTTTTT
- TRBJ1-1 - TRBV7-9 CASDRGRDDTEAFF TGTGCCAGCGACCGCGGTCGGGATGACACTGAAGCTTTCTTT
TRBD1 TRBJ1-4 - TRBV6-1 CASSVGTGLGRREKLFF TGTGCCAGCAGTGTGGGGACAGGGTTGGGACGACGGGAAAAACTGTTTTTT
- TRBJ1-3 - TRBV6-1 CASSEFEPNRAVSGNTIYF TGTGCCAGCAGTGAATTCGAACCTAACAGGGCCGTCTCTGGAAACACCATATATTTT
TRBD2 TRBJ2-3 - TRBV7-3 CASSFSDWASGNWSDTQYF TGTGCCAGCAGCTTTTCGGACTGGGCTAGCGGGAACTGGTCAGATACGCAGTATTTT
TRBD1 TRBJ1-6 - TRBV7-2 CASRSLTGNSPLHF TGTGCCAGCAGATCCCTGACAGGGAATTCACCCCTCCACTTT
- TRBJ2-6 - TRBV5-3 CARSLPAGTASGANVLTF TGTGCCAGAAGCTTGCCGGCGGGGACTGCCTCTGGGGCCAACGTCCTGACTTTC